These 22 T cell receptor beta chains share one sample of origin, sequenced in a study of T-cell memory formation after mild COVID-19. TCRdb reanalysed the 5' RACE reads using MiXCR and keeps one entry per CDR3 protein. The sample lists fewer than 350,000 distinct CDR3 sequences, 13% to 15% seen once, with 21% in the top ten. Material for sequencing was PBMCs or a T cell subset sorted from them (not recorded which). The receptors come from a man aged 18 to 30 who had mild COVID-19 (a few samples of this study predate the infection). Cell type and time point are not known.

The V gene is TRBV7-9, the J gene TRBJ1-5; 7 bases are shared with TRBD1. The ends lost 5 bases at V and 0 bases at J; junction bases unmatched: 4. From germline, CDR1 is SEHNR and CDR2 FQNEAQ (reference sequence). The CDR3 length is 15 residues. CDR3 in DNA: TGTGCCAGCAGCATAACAGGGGATAGCAATCAGCCCCAGCATTTT. It encodes CASSITGDSNQPQHF.

This clonotype was observed a few times. The V and J genes are TRBV20-1 and TRBJ1-2, with 8 bases fitting TRBD1. Trimming cost V 4 bases and J 3 bases; bases outside gene matches: 7. Germline CDR1 is DFQATT and CDR2 is SNEGSKA (reference sequence). The CDR3 sequence is 14 residues long. Here the CDR3 reads CSATLPDRDYGYTF. CDR3 DNA: TGCAGTGCTACCCTTCCGGACAGGGACTATGGCTACACCTTC.

V and J are TRBV12-3 or TRBV12-4 and TRBJ1-5; D remains unclear. The CDR3 sequence is 14 residues long. Trimming took off 5 bases at V and 3 bases at J, with 11 bases between the two ends. CDR3 sequence: CASSPRAINQPQHF. CDR3 nucleotide sequence: TGTGCCAGCAGTCCCCGCGCCATCAATCAGCCCCAGCATTTT.

This clonotype was detected ten times or more. The chain uses TRBV5-1 and TRBJ2-5; maybe TRBD2 (7 bases). The CDR3 length is 17 residues. Germline values: CDR1 SGHRS, CDR2 YFSETQ. V was cut by 4 bases and J by 2 bases, with 21 bases left in between. The CDR3 region has the DNA TGCGCCAGCAGCCGTGGGGGGGGCCGGATTGATCAAGAGACCCAGTACTTC. Its protein is CASSRGGGRIDQETQYF.

This rearrangement joins TRBV5-1 to TRBJ2-4, with 8 bases that match TRBD1. Germline V lookup: CDR1 SGHRS, CDR2 YFSETQ. After removal of 0 bases from V and 2 bases from J, the junction contained 4 bases not matched to a gene. The CDR3 is made up of 16 amino acids. The CDR3 DNA is TGCGCCAGCAGCTTGGTGGGACAGGAGTCCAAAAACATTCAGTACTTC. This gives the protein CASSLVGQESKNIQYF.

This clonotype was counted a few times. The CDR3 reads CASSSDDWTEAFF. DNA for the CDR3: TGTGCCAGCAGCTCGGACGACTGGACTGAAGCTTTCTTT. The chain joins TRBV7-9 to TRBJ1-1; D not resolved. Germline-derived CDR1 and CDR2 are SEHNR and FQNEAQ (reference sequence). Trimming took 4 bases from V and 5 from J, leaving 11 bases between them. The CDR3 sequence is 13 residues long. Drawing the rest from reference TRBV7-9 and TRBJ1-1, the complete variable domain is DTGVSQNPRHKITKRGQNVTFRCDPISEHNRLYWYRQTLGQGPEFLTYFQNEAQLEKSRLLSDRFSAERPKGSFSTLEIQRTEQGDSAMYLCASSSDDWTEAFFGQGTRLTVV.

V is TRBV19 and J is TRBJ1-5; 7 bases align to TRBD1. The CDR3 is made up of 15 amino acids. Germline CDR1 LNHDA, CDR2 SQIVND (reference sequence). The V segment lost 5 bases and the J segment 3 bases; nucleotides outside the gene matches: 7. The CDR3 sequence: CASSPDRVDNQPQHF. The CDR3 bases are TGTGCCAGTAGTCCTGACAGGGTCGACAATCAGCCCCAGCATTTT. The complete variable domain, with remaining parts taken from reference TRBV19 and TRBJ1-5, reads DGGITQSPKYLFRKEGQNVTLSCEQNLNHDAMYWYRQDPGQGLRLIYYSQIVNDFQKGDIAEGYSVSREKKESFPLTVTSAQKNPTAFYLCASSPDRVDNQPQHFGDGTRLSIL.

The rearrangement links TRBV6-1 to TRBJ2-7; 7 positions agree with TRBD1. With 6 bases clipped from V and 4 bases from J, the junction kept 3 bases outside the gene matches. CDR3 length: 12 amino acids. CDR1 is MNHNS and CDR2 is SASEGT in the germline V gene. The CDR3 nucleotides read TGTGCCAGCAGGCCGGGACAGTACGAGCAGTACGTC. It is translated as CASRPGQYEQYV.

This clonotype was picked up a small number of times. The chain links TRBV3-1 to TRBJ2-1, with D perhaps matching TRBD1 or TRBD2 (5 bases each). Trimming left V 1 base short and J 1 base short, with 8 bases between. The germline CDR1 and CDR2 sequences are LGHDT and YNNKEL (reference sequence). The CDR3 totals 15 residues. The CDR3 DNA reads TGTGCCAGCAGCCAAGGGGACGGGTCCTACAATGAGCAGTTCTTC. Translating gives CASSQGDGSYNEQFF.

The chain carries TRBV6-2 or TRBV6-3 and TRBJ2-1; 9 nucleotides match TRBD2. The CDR3 contains 15 residues. CDR1 is MNHEY, CDR2 SVGEGT, per germline. The V segment lost 1 base and the J segment 7 bases; nucleotides outside the gene matches: 5. DNA of the CDR3: TGTGCCAGCAGTTACTGGCGGGGGGGGCTAAATGAGCAGTTCTTC. Translating it yields CASSYWRGGLNEQFF.

The chain couples TRBV6-5 to TRBJ1-2, with D possibly TRBD1 on 5 matching bases. The V gene's germline CDR1 is MNHEY and CDR2 SVGAGI. The CDR3 extends over 14 amino acids. V was pared by 5 bases and J by 3 bases, with 13 bases between. The CDR3 region is CASSPTLGDYGYTF. CDR3 nucleotide sequence: TGTGCCAGCAGTCCGACCTTGGGGGACTATGGCTACACCTTC.

This clonotype was observed a few times. V usage is TRBV4-1 and J usage is TRBJ2-4; 7 bases fit TRBD1. The CDR3 spans 15 residues. J gave up 9 bases and V 2 bases, and 10 bases lay outside the gene matches. Germline CDR1 is MGHRA and CDR2 is YSYEKL. Written as DNA, the CDR3 is TGCGCCAGCAGCCAAATGACAGGGACAAGGTCCATTCAGTACTTC. This encodes CASSQMTGTRSIQYF.

This clonotype was observed a handful of times. The V call is TRBV12-3 or TRBV12-4, the J call TRBJ1-5; the D gene is possibly TRBD1 (5 bases). The CDR3 totals 14 residues. Deletions cut 2 bases from V and 2 bases from J, with 7 bases between. This CDR3 reads CASSLLGGNQPQHF. In DNA form, the CDR3 reads TGTGCCAGCAGTTTATTGGGGGGCAATCAGCCCCAGCATTTT.

In its sample, this clonotype was seen a few times. The V gene is TRBV5-1, the J gene TRBJ1-1; D remains unclear. V was cut by 2 bases and J by 4 bases, with 15 bases left in between. Germline CDR1 and CDR2: SGHRS and YFSETQ. The CDR3 extends over 15 amino acids. The CDR3 nucleotides are TGCGCCAGCAGCTTCGAAGGCAGATTGGGCACTGAAGCTTTCTTT. Amino acid sequence: CASSFEGRLGTEAFF.

This chain links TRBV6-5 with TRBJ1-2; the D is unclear. The V and J ends lost 5 bases and 7 bases respectively, with 11 bases between them. Germline CDR1 and CDR2: MNHEY and SVGAGI. The CDR3 totals 12 residues. The CDR3 sequence is CASSTVSRGYTF. For the CDR3, the DNA is TGTGCCAGCAGTACCGTGTCCCGTGGCTACACCTTC.

The rearrangement links TRBV20-1 to TRBJ2-6; D is perhaps TRBD1 or TRBD2 (5 bases each). Deletions cut 5 bases from V and 3 bases from J, with 11 bases between. CDR3 length equals 14 residues. Germline lookup yields CDR1 DFQATT and CDR2 SNEGSKA (reference sequence). This CDR3 is CSASPGGGANVLTF. In DNA, the CDR3 is TGCAGTGCTTCCCCTGGGGGTGGGGCCAACGTCCTGACTTTC.

The V gene is TRBV7-3, the J gene TRBJ2-3; D unresolved. This CDR3 comprises 14 residues. With 5 bases removed from V and 8 bases from J, the gap between germline ends came to 17 bases. Germline V CDR1 and CDR2: SGHTA, FQGTGA. CDR3 coding DNA: TGTGCCAGCAGCCCGAGTGCGGCCGACGGTACGCAGTATTTT. Amino acid sequence: CASSPSAADGTQYF.

This clonotype was observed a handful of times. J is TRBJ2-2 and V is TRBV25-1; 7 nucleotides line up with TRBD1. CDR3 length: 15 amino acids. The V and J ends lost 6 bases and 6 bases, in that order; junction bases with no gene match: 10. Germline V gene data show CDR1 as MGHDK and CDR2 as SYGVNS. CDR3 amino acids: CASREGDREAGELFF. As DNA, the CDR3 is TGTGCCAGCAGGGAAGGAGACAGGGAAGCCGGGGAGCTGTTTTTT.

This clonotype was recorded at least ten times. CDR3 in DNA: TGTGCCAGCAGCTTCCGACCGGACTCCTCCTACAATGAGCAGTTCTTC. It yields the protein CASSFRPDSSYNEQFF. The chain recombines TRBV11-2 with TRBJ2-1, with D possibly matching TRBD2 (5 bases). The CDR3 is 16 residues long. V lost 3 bases and J 0 bases, leaving 12 bases between the germline ends. The germline V gene encodes CDR1 SGHAT and CDR2 FQNNGV.

This clonotype was counted once. A read error is likely, as this CDR3 ends without the conserved phenylalanine or tryptophan. This chain links TRBV7-6 with TRBJ2-7; D is undetermined. This CDR3 has 14 amino acids. Looked up from germline, CDR1 is SGHVS and CDR2 is FNYEAQ. V lost 1 base to trimming and J lost 2 bases, with 9 bases between them. The CDR3 sequence: CASSLEGSAYEQYL. For the CDR3, the DNA is TGTGCCAGCAGCTTAGAAGGCTCGGCCTACGAGCAGTACTTA.

The chain employs TRBV5-5 and TRBJ1-2, with a tentative D call TRBD1 (5 bases). Between the trimmed V and J ends, which lost 2 bases and 7 bases, there was a span of 15 bases. The CDR3 length is 14 residues. From germline, CDR1 is SGHKS and CDR2 YYEKEE (reference sequence). CDR3 in DNA: TGTGCCAGCAGCTTAGAGGGACGCCCTGGTGGCTACACCTTC. Protein sequence: CASSLEGRPGGYTF.

This clonotype was counted only a few times. V is TRBV15 and J is TRBJ1-6; D gene ambiguous. The CDR3 is made up of 15 amino acids. V was cut by 0 bases and J by 10 bases, with 13 bases left in between. CDR1 is LNHNV, CDR2 YYDKDF, per germline (reference sequence). The CDR3 DNA reads as TGTGCCACCAGCAGAGATACGGCGGCGGTATCACCCCTCCACTTT. Protein: CATSRDTAAVSPLHF. The complete variable domain, with remaining parts taken from reference TRBV15 and TRBJ1-6, reads DAMVIQNPRYQVTQFGKPVTLSCSQTLNHNVMYWYQQKSSQAPKLLFHYYDKDFNNEADTPDNFQSRRPNTSFCFLDIRSPGLGDTAMYLCATSRDTAAVSPLHFGNGTRLTVT.